The 23 T cell receptor beta chains listed next were all sequenced from one sample in a study of Ad26.COV2.S vaccination and SARS-CoV-2 variants. Treatment in this sample: roughly 18 received Ad26.COV2.S at low or high dose, single or two shots; several received placebo; per-sample allocation not given. The samples were gathered on day 63 after the first injection of vaccine or placebo. Sequencing was performed with immunoSEQ multiplex PCR; in TCRdb, only in-frame clones are kept and a portion is missing. The sample lists more than 300,000 clones; roughly 80% were seen once. Sample: peripheral blood, taken in a trial of Ad26.COV2.S vaccine versus placebo. Every receptor here comes from a person aged 18 to 59 who received the Ad26.COV2.S COVID-19 vaccine or a placebo.

This clone was recorded a few times. This chain connects TRBV6-5 to TRBJ1-5; tentatively, D is TRBD1 (5 bases). CDR1 is MNHEY, CDR2 SVGAGI, per germline. This CDR3 region has 14 residues. The ends were cut back, 7 bases at V and 0 bases at J, with 10 bases in the middle. CDR3 DNA: TGTGCCAGCACCCAGGGCCTTAGCAATCAGCCCCAGCATTTT. Its translation is CASTQGLSNQPQHF.

The chain carries TRBV19 and TRBJ1-3; no clear D. V gave up 7 bases and J gave up 4 bases, with 8 bases separating them. The CDR3 runs 12 residues. Germline V gene data show CDR1 as LNHDA and CDR2 as SQIVND (reference sequence). CDR3 region: CASMGIGNTIYF. CDR3 in DNA: TGTGCCAGTATGGGGATCGGAAACACCATATATTTT.

The chain carries TRBV5-1 and TRBJ1-6, with D hard to call. Deletions cut 0 bases from V and 1 base from J, with 8 bases between. Germline CDR1 is SGHRS and CDR2 is YFSETQ. This CDR3 is built from 16 residues. The CDR3 sequence: CASSLAGVSYNSPLHF. CDR3 in DNA: TGCGCCAGCAGCTTGGCTGGGGTTTCCTATAATTCACCCCTCCACTTT. Variable domain in full (rest from reference TRBV5-1 and TRBJ1-6): KAGVTQTPRYLIKTRGQQVTLSCSPISGHRSVSWYQQTPGQGLQFLFEYFSETQRNKGNFPGRFSGRQFSNSRSEMNVSTLELGDSALYLCASSLAGVSYNSPLHFGNGTRLTVT.

This clone was recorded once. The chain is built from TRBV5-4 and TRBJ1-4, with 9 bases that match TRBD1. J gave up 3 bases and V 4 bases, and 4 bases lay outside the gene matches. In germline, CDR1 is SGHNT, CDR2 YYREEE (reference sequence). The length of the CDR3 is 15 residues. The CDR3 region has the DNA TGTGCCAGCAGCCCTCGACAGGGGGCTAATGAAAAACTGTTTTTT. It specifies CASSPRQGANEKLFF.

The V gene is TRBV27, the J gene TRBJ2-7, with D possibly matching TRBD1 (5 bases). Germline assignment: CDR1 MNHEY and CDR2 SMNVEV (reference sequence). CDR3 length: 15 amino acids. V shed 11 bases and J shed 3 bases, with 23 bases lying between them. The CDR3 coding sequence is TGTGCCGGCACCACGAAGGCAGGGTGCTGCTACGAGCAGTACTTC. Amino acids: CAGTTKAGCCYEQYF.

V gene TRBV24-1 combines with J gene TRBJ1-4; 7 bases fit TRBD1. The germline V gene has CDR1 KGHDR and CDR2 SFDVKD. The CDR3 has 16 amino acids. The trim removed 2 bases at V and 2 bases at J, leaving 4 bases unmatched. The CDR3 nucleotides are TGTGCCACCAGTGATTCTACAGGGGATACTAATGAAAAACTGTTTTTT. It is translated as CATSDSTGDTNEKLFF.

For the CDR3, the DNA is TGCGCCAGCAGCTGGGCACAGGGTGGCGCTGAAGCTTTCTTT. Protein product: CASSWAQGGAEAFF. J is TRBJ1-1 and V is TRBV5-1; weak D call: TRBD1 (6 bases). The CDR3 extends over 14 amino acids. The germline V gene encodes CDR1 SGHRS and CDR2 YFSETQ. V was cut by 3 bases and J by 6 bases, with 15 bases left in between.

The chain recombines TRBV7-6 with TRBJ2-1; 7 bases match TRBD2. The CDR3 has 15 amino acids. Germline V gene sequence: CDR1 SGHVS, CDR2 FNYEAQ. The J segment lost 0 bases and the V segment lost 5 bases, leaving 4 bases of the junction unmatched. In DNA, the CDR3 is TGTGCCAGCAGCCTCACTAGCGTCTCCTACAATGAGCAGTTCTTC. Its translation: CASSLTSVSYNEQFF.

V and J are TRBV6-5 and TRBJ2-7, with unresolved D. The CDR3 totals 15 residues. V was cut by 6 bases and J by 3 bases, with 18 bases left in between. Germline values: CDR1 MNHEY, CDR2 SVGAGI. In DNA form, the CDR3 reads TGTGCCAGCAGACAATCCCGGCGTTCGAGCTACGAGCAGTACTTC. Its protein is CASRQSRRSSYEQYF.

This rearrangement joins TRBV7-8 to TRBJ2-7, with 8 bases matching TRBD1. CDR1 and CDR2 from the germline V gene are SGHVS and FQNEAQ. The junction had 3 bases not matched to a gene; V was cut back by 0 bases and J by 2 bases. The CDR3 sequence is 15 residues long. This CDR3 is CASSLAPGQAYEQYF. DNA of the CDR3: TGTGCCAGCAGCTTAGCACCGGGACAGGCCTACGAGCAGTACTTC. Based on the CDR3 plus reference TRBV7-8 and TRBJ2-7, the full variable domain is GAGVSQSPRYKVAKRGQDVALRCDPISGHVSLFWYQQALGQGPEFLTYFQNEAQLDKSGLPSDRFFAERPEGSVSTLKIQRTQQEDSAVYLCASSLAPGQAYEQYFGPGTRLTVT.

This chain links TRBV3-1 (or the pseudogene TRBV3-2) with TRBJ1-5; D may be TRBD1 (5 bases). Looked up from germline, CDR1 is LGHDT and CDR2 is YNNKEL (reference sequence). Between the trimmed V and J ends, which lost 1 base and 6 bases, there was a span of 7 bases. This CDR3 is built from 13 residues. CDR3 nucleotides: TGTGCCAGCAGCCAAGCGACAGTTCAGCCCCAGCATTTT. It specifies CASSQATVQPQHF.

The V call is TRBV15, the J call TRBJ2-7, with TRBD1 matching over 7 bases. Losses at the gene ends were 6 bases for V and 2 bases for J; bases not matched to a gene: 4. Per germline, CDR1 LNHNV and CDR2 YYDKDF (reference sequence). This CDR3 contains 13 residues. DNA of the CDR3: TGTGCCACCAGTCGACAGGGTGCCTACGAGCAGTACTTC. This codes for CATSRQGAYEQYF.

Only a few counts were recorded for this clone. The V call is TRBV30, the J call TRBJ1-1, with 8 bases matching TRBD1. The CDR3 contains 12 residues. The J segment lost 7 bases and the V segment lost 5 bases, leaving 6 bases of the junction unmatched. Germline V CDR1 and CDR2: GTSNPN, SVGIG (reference sequence). The CDR3 reads CAWDETGGEAFF. CDR3 nucleotides: TGTGCCTGGGATGAAACAGGGGGTGAAGCTTTCTTT. Drawing the rest from reference TRBV30 and TRBJ1-1, the complete variable domain is SQTIHQWPATLVQPVGSPLSLECTVEGTSNPNLYWYRQAAGRGLQLLFYSVGIGQISSEVPQNLSASRPQDRQFILSSKKLLLSDSGFYLCAWDETGGEAFFGQGTRLTVV.

This CDR3 reads CASSRLAGGPAGELFF. The DNA of the CDR3 is TGTGCCAGTAGTAGGTTAGCGGGGGGGCCGGCCGGGGAGCTGTTTTTT. This chain joins TRBV19 and TRBJ2-2, with 11 nucleotides matching TRBD2. The V segment lost 4 bases and the J segment 6 bases; nucleotides outside the gene matches: 7. This CDR3 contains 16 residues. Looked up from germline, CDR1 is LNHDA and CDR2 is SQIVND (reference sequence). The full variable domain, rest sourced from reference TRBV19 and TRBJ2-2, is DGGITQSPKYLFRKEGQNVTLSCEQNLNHDAMYWYRQDPGQGLRLIYYSQIVNDFQKGDIAEGYSVSREKKESFPLTVTSAQKNPTAFYLCASSRLAGGPAGELFFGEGSRLTVL.

This clone has a single count. The chain joins TRBV30 to TRBJ2-3; 7 bases line up with TRBD2. Germline V gene data show CDR1 as GTSNPN and CDR2 as SVGIG (reference sequence). V dropped 5 bases and J dropped 6; count of bases not matched to a gene: 5. The CDR3 runs to 12 residues. The CDR3 DNA reads as TGTGCCTGGGCGGGGGTTGGGGATACGCAGTATTTT. It translates to CAWAGVGDTQYF.

The table lists this clone with a few counts. This rearrangement joins TRBV4-1 to TRBJ1-2; D gene ambiguous. This CDR3 region has 15 residues. The germline V gene has CDR1 MGHRA and CDR2 YSYEKL. V lost 0 bases and J 7 bases, leaving 15 bases between the germline ends. The CDR3 DNA reads TGCGCCAGCAGCCAAGATTACGGGTTCTCGTTTGGCTACACCTTC. Its protein product is CASSQDYGFSFGYTF.

V usage is TRBV9 and J usage is TRBJ2-4; TRBD2 aligns across 12 bases. Germline V gene data show CDR1 as SGDLS and CDR2 as YYNGEE. The CDR3 sequence is 16 residues long. V lost 4 bases, J lost 9 bases, and 11 bases stayed unmatched. The CDR3 sequence: CASSPDLAGGLSIQYF. The CDR3 DNA reads as TGTGCCAGCAGCCCAGATCTAGCGGGGGGGCTTAGCATTCAGTACTTC.

The CDR3 nucleotides read TGTGCCAGTAGTATACTTACAGGGTCGAACACTGAAGCTTTCTTT. Encoded protein: CASSILTGSNTEAFF. The chain is built from TRBV19 and TRBJ1-1; possibly TRBD1 for D (6 bases). The CDR3 sequence is 15 residues long. CDR1 and CDR2 from the germline V gene are LNHDA and SQIVND (reference sequence). V was pared by 2 bases and J by 1 base, with 11 bases between.

DNA for the CDR3: TGCGCCAGCAGCTTGGAGACTAGCTGGGGCGAGCAGTACTTC. It encodes CASSLETSWGEQYF. The chain uses TRBV5-1 and TRBJ2-7, with TRBD2 matching over 7 bases. CDR1 is SGHRS and CDR2 is YFSETQ in the germline V gene. J was trimmed by 6 bases and V by 0 bases; bases with no gene match: 6. The CDR3 has 14 residues.

CDR3 nucleotide sequence: TGCGCCAGCAGCGGACTAGCGGGGAACCCAGATACGCAGTATTTT. It specifies CASSGLAGNPDTQYF. This chain joins TRBV10-1 and TRBJ2-3; TRBD2 aligns across 12 bases. This CDR3 has 15 residues. The V segment lost 6 bases and the J segment 4 bases; nucleotides outside the gene matches: 5. The germline CDR1 and CDR2 sequences are WNHNN and SYGVQD (reference sequence).

In regard to this clone: Distinct nucleotide sequences in the sample also encode this CDR3. This CDR3 reads CASSVFSGELFF. The DNA of the CDR3 is TGTGCCAGCAGCGTATTTTCCGGGGAGCTGTTTTTT. This sequence joins TRBV9 and TRBJ2-2; D ambiguous. This CDR3 comprises 12 residues. V gave up 1 base and J gave up 6 bases, with 4 bases separating them. Germline V gene lookup returns CDR1 SGDLS and CDR2 YYNGEE. Using reference TRBV9 and TRBJ2-2 for the parts outside the CDR3, the full variable domain is DSGVTQTPKHLITATGQRVTLRCSPRSGDLSVYWYQQSLDQGLQFLIQYYNGEERAKGNILERFSAQQFPDLHSELNLSSLELGDSALYFCASSVFSGELFFGEGSRLTVL.

This clone occurred once. The gene calls are TRBV28 and TRBJ2-7; D is unclear. V was pared by 6 bases and J by 2 bases, with 5 bases between. Germline loops: CDR1 MDHEN, CDR2 SYDVKM. This CDR3 comprises 11 residues. CDR3 protein: CASSQPYEQYF. The DNA for the CDR3 is TGTGCCAGCAGCCAGCCCTACGAGCAGTACTTC. Full variable domain (rest looked up from reference TRBV28 and TRBJ2-7): DVKVTQSSRYLVKRTGEKVFLECVQDMDHENMFWYRQDPGLGLRLIYFSYDVKMKEKGDIPEGYSVSREKKERFSLILESASTNQTSMYLCASSQPYEQYFGPGTRLTVT.

The J gene is TRBJ1-5, the V gene TRBV9; no definite D call. The CDR3 length is 13 residues. Germline V CDR1 and CDR2: SGDLS, YYNGEE. Between the trimmed V and J ends, which lost 1 base and 4 bases, there was a span of 6 bases. As DNA, the CDR3 is TGTGCCAGCAGCGTAAGGTGGAATCAGCCCCAGCATTTT. Translated: CASSVRWNQPQHF. Drawing the rest from reference TRBV9 and TRBJ1-5, the complete variable domain is DSGVTQTPKHLITATGQRVTLRCSPRSGDLSVYWYQQSLDQGLQFLIQYYNGEERAKGNILERFSAQQFPDLHSELNLSSLELGDSALYFCASSVRWNQPQHFGDGTRLSIL.